This TCR beta chain was retrieved from a study of human T cells and chemical hapten exposure (dated by TCRdb to the early 2020s). About the investigation overall: For sensitization, 2% DPC in acetone was applied to a 2 cm by 2 cm area of upper inner arm skin. For TCR sequencing, blood came from 25 to 35 alopecia patients at anywhere from one to four time points (pre-sensitization, 2, 6 and 24 weeks). Patch testing on the upper back used Finn chambers containing 0.01% DPC, with scoring done after 6 days according to International Contact Dermatitis Research Group standards. Blood was sampled from patients pre-sensitization (week 0) and at 2, 6 and about 24 weeks after DPC sensitization. Libraries were pooled for sequencing, and variation in per-sample TCR yields was attributed mainly to small differences in library volumes within the pool. The patient cohort, mostly female, included alopecia areata with under or over 50% scalp involvement, alopecia totalis and alopecia universalis. Patients additionally received weekly therapeutic DPC doses to the scalp throughout the roughly 25-week study period. In alopecia patients, the study followed how the peripheral blood TCR repertoire changed in vivo over primary and secondary sensitization to diphenylcyclopropenone (DPC), a hapten.

The sample's time point label, in plain terms: patch test 1, 2 weeks after DPC sensitization. Read against the paper, the sample's treatment or condition label means: therapeutic diphenylcyclopropenone sensitization with weekly scalp DPC. At each patch-test visit, blood was drawn before the patch test was applied. To be eligible, patients had to be aged 18 to 70, diagnosed with alopecia and judged suitable for DPC therapy, while pregnant patients were excluded. Unfractionated whole blood was collected in Tempus Blood RNA tubes, and total RNA was extracted from that blood. V trim: 4 bases; J trim: 7 bases; unmatched bases: 7. Including cysteine and phenylalanine, the CDR3 has 15 amino acids. The read is trimmed to its CDR3 DNA, 45 bases read in frame from base 1. Reading the germline V gene (reference sequence) gives CDR1 LNHNV and CDR2 YYDKDF. On the study overall, not on this receptor specifically: The number of PT1 expanded TCRs positively correlated with patch test score, significant at thresholds 8, 16 and 32 but not 4. Repeated subsampling changed both the strength of the expansion versus patch-test correlation and the threshold at which the correlation became significant. Alopecia, a presumed autoimmune disease, was present in all patients, so the immune response of the patients might differ from that of healthy individuals. Compared with pre-sensitization or healthy control sets, expanded TCRs formed significantly more large CDR3 similarity clusters, which is consistent with antigen-driven responses. DPC sensitization did not change how many TCRs were above 1 in 1000 frequency, and no evidence was found of alterations in global repertoire structure.

Libraries were prepared through RACE. These reads were obtained on a NextSeq 500. Library preparation attached unique molecular identifiers to individual cDNA molecules for quantitative, reproducible TCR counting. For every blood RNA sample, sequencing covered both the TCR alpha and TCR beta chains. From the authors' description of their analysis: A median of about 87,000 TCRs per sample was observed, with a range of 23,224 to 690,600. The Decombinator software suite was used to annotate the V, J and CDR3 of the TCR reads. To make PS versus PT1 abundance plots, every sample was subsampled to the same number of TCRs (28,000). TCRs were defined as expanded if absent before sensitization and observed at least eight times at the 2-week time point. The raw public data were reprocessed by TCRdb itself: fastp quality trimming at Q25, MiXCR clonotype calling, in-frame beta chains only. Duplicate CDR3 protein sequences are folded into a single record with the most common DNA and genes. TCRdb assigned the V and J calls; the authors' analysis was not used. Counted in this sample were some 180,000 distinct CDR3 sequences; approximately 20% of them appeared once. The ten largest clones represent about 7% of the sample.

Turning to this clonotype: No cognate antigen has been identified for it. Base qualities are not at hand, and no much larger clone is one base apart.

Recombination joined TRBV15 with TRBJ2-7, with 13 bases in between that match TRBD2. Sequencing was performed on whole blood, taken in connection with sensitization to the hapten diphenylcyclopropenone (DPC). The receptor was derived from a woman in her fifties or sixties with alopecia areata. Some clones in this sample may be carry-over from other donors' samples. The DNA sequence reads TGTGCCACCAGCATTAGACTAGCGGGAGGCATAGAGCAGTACTTC. Protein translation: CATSIRLAGGIEQYF.